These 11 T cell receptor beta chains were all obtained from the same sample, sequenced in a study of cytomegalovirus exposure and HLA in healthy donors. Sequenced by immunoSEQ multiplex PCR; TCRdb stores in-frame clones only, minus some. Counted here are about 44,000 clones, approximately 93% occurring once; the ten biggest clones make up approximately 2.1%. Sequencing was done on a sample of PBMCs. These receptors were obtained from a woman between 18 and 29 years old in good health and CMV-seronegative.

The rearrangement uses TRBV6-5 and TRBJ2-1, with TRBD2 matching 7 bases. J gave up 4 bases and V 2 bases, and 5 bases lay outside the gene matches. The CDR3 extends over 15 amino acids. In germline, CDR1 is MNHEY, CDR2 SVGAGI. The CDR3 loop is CASSYGREIYNEQFF. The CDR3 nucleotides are TGTGCCAGCAGTTACGGGCGGGAGATTTACAATGAGCAGTTCTTC.

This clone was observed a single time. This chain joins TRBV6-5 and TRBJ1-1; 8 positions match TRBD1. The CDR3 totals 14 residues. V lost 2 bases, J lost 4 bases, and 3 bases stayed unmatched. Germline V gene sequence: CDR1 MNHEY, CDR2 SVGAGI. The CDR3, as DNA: TGTGCCAGCAGTTACCCAGGACAGGGCACTGAAGCTTTCTTT. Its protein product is CASSYPGQGTEAFF.

The DNA for the CDR3 is TGTGCCAGCAGCTTAGTAGCGGGAGGGCCTGGTGATGAGCAGTTCTTC. This sequence encodes CASSLVAGGPGDEQFF. This chain joins TRBV7-9 and TRBJ2-1, with 11 bases matching TRBD2. The CDR3 covers 16 residues. The V segment lost 1 base and the J segment 8 bases; nucleotides outside the gene matches: 7. Germline CDR1 and CDR2: SEHNR and FQNEAQ (reference sequence).

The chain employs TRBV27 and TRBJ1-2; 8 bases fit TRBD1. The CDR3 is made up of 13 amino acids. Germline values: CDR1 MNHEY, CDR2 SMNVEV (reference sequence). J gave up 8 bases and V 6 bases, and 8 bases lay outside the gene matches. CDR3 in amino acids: CASSPGQVEGYTF. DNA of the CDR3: TGTGCCAGCAGCCCGGGACAGGTTGAGGGCTACACCTTC.

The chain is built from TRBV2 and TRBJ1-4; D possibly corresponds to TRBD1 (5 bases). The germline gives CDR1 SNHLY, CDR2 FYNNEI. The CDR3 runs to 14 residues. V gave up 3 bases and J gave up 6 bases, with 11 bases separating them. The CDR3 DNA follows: TGTGCCAGCAGTGATGGGGGGGGAGATGAAAAACTGTTTTTT. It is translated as CASSDGGGDEKLFF.

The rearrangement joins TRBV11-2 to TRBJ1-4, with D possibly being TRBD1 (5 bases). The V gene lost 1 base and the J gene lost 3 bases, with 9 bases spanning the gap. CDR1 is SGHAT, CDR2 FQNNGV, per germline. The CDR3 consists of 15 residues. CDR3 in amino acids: CASSLVGGPNEKLFF. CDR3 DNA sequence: TGTGCCAGCAGCTTAGTGGGGGGACCTAATGAAAAACTGTTTTTT.

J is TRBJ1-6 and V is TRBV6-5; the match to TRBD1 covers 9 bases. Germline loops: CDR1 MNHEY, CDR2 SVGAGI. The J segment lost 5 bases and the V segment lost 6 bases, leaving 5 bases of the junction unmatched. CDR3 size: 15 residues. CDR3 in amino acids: CASRPGDRDNSPLHF. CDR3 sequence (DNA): TGTGCCAGCAGGCCCGGGGACAGGGATAATTCACCCCTCCACTTT.

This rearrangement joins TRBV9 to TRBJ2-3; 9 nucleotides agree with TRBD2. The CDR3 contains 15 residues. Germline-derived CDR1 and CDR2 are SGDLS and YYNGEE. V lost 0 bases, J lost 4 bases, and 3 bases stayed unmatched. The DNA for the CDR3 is TGTGCCAGCAGCGTAGTAGCTAGCGGGGCAGATACGCAGTATTTT. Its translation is CASSVVASGADTQYF. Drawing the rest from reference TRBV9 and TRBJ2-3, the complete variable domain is DSGVTQTPKHLITATGQRVTLRCSPRSGDLSVYWYQQSLDQGLQFLIQYYNGEERAKGNILERFSAQQFPDLHSELNLSSLELGDSALYFCASSVVASGADTQYFGPGTRLTVL.

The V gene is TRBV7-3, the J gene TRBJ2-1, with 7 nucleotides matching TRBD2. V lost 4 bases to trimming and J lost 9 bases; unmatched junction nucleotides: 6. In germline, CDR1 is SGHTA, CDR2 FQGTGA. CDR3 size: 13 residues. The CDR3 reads CASSSPGRAEQFF. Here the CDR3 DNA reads TGTGCCAGCAGCTCCCCGGGGAGGGCTGAGCAGTTCTTC. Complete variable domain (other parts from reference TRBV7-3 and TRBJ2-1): GAGVSQTPSNKVTEKGKYVELRCDPISGHTALYWYRQSLGQGPEFLIYFQGTGAADDSGLPNDRFFAVRPEGSVSTLKIQRTERGDSAVYLCASSSPGRAEQFFGPGTRLTVL.

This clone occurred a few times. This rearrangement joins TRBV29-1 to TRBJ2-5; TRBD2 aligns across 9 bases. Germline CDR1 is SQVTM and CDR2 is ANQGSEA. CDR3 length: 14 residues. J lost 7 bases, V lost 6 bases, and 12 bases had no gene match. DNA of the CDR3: TGCAGCGTGGGGGGACTAGCAACGGCCGGGACCCAGTACTTC. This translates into CSVGGLATAGTQYF.

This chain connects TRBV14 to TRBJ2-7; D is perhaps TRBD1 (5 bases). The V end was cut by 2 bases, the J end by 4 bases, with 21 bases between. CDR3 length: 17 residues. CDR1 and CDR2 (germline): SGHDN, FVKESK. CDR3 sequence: CASSQFGSSRVRYEQYF. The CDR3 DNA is TGTGCCAGCAGCCAATTTGGTAGTAGCAGGGTGCGGTACGAGCAGTACTTC.